This T cell receptor (beta chain) was captured by sequencing in a study of T cell repertoires in cytomegalovirus infection. With 5 bases removed from V and 0 bases from J, the gap between germline ends came to 20 bases. This CDR3 contains 18 residues. The germline CDR1 and CDR2 sequences are MNHEY and SMNVEV (reference sequence). TCRdb used MiXCR to reprocess the reads, holding one entry per CDR3 protein. This table has 350,000 to 550,000 distinct CDR3 sequences, roughly a third appearing once. This clonotype was seen more than once but under ten times. The chain joins TRBV27 to TRBJ2-1; D perhaps matches TRBD1 (6 bases). The origin of this receptor is a human donor in good health (CMV status not recorded). Some clones in this sample may be carry-over from other donors' samples. Sequenced input: PBMCs. The DNA of the CDR3 is TGTGCCAGCAGTCCCCGCCCGGACAGTCAGAGCTCCTACAATGAGCAGTTCTTC. This translates into CASSPRPDSQSSYNEQFF.